One and the same sample provided the 29 T cell receptor beta chains below, sequenced in a study of brain T cells in children with intractable seizures. Measured with immunoSEQ multiplex PCR; TCRdb has only the in-frame clones, and not every one. The sample lists 110,000 or so clones; around 94% were seen once. Sequencing used peripheral blood, obtained at surgery. All receptors derive from a boy in the first two years of life with hemimegalencephaly and intractable seizures.

This sequence joins TRBV27 and TRBJ2-3, with a weak D call TRBD2 (6 bases). Trimming removed 5 bases from V and 7 bases from J, with 16 bases in between. This CDR3 comprises 14 residues. CDR1 is MNHEY, CDR2 SMNVEV, per germline (reference sequence). CDR3 amino acids: CASSPSVFWNTQYF. CDR3 DNA sequence: TGTGCCAGCAGTCCTAGCGTGTTTTGGAATACGCAGTATTTT.

The chain recombines TRBV11-1 with TRBJ2-1, with TRBD1 as a possible D gene (6 bases). The V gene's germline CDR1 is SGHAT and CDR2 FQDESV (reference sequence). Trimming shortened V by 5 bases and J by 12 bases, and 26 bases separated the two germline ends. The CDR3 consists of 16 residues. DNA of the CDR3: TGTGCCAGCAGCCCCGGGGATTTAGGGGCTTTCAGGGGGCAGTTCTTC. This sequence encodes CASSPGDLGAFRGQFF.

V usage is TRBV28 and J usage is TRBJ1-1; 7 nucleotides match TRBD1. The length of the CDR3 is 13 residues. Germline assignment: CDR1 MDHEN and CDR2 SYDVKM. Trimming cost V 6 bases and J 6 bases; bases outside gene matches: 7. CDR3 sequence: CASRPTGTPEAFF. The DNA of the CDR3 is TGTGCCAGCAGGCCGACAGGGACGCCTGAAGCTTTCTTT.

The CDR3 here is CASSLADLLGETQYF. CDR3 DNA sequence: TGTGCCAGCAGCTTAGCCGACCTCTTAGGGGAGACCCAGTACTTC. The chain joins TRBV7-8 to TRBJ2-5; no definite D call. Between the trimmed V and J ends, which lost 0 bases and 5 bases, there was a span of 13 bases. The CDR3 runs 15 residues. The V gene's germline CDR1 is SGHVS and CDR2 FQNEAQ. The variable domain in full, with the rest retrieved from reference TRBV7-8 and TRBJ2-5, is GAGVSQSPRYKVAKRGQDVALRCDPISGHVSLFWYQQALGQGPEFLTYFQNEAQLDKSGLPSDRFFAERPEGSVSTLKIQRTQQEDSAVYLCASSLADLLGETQYFGPGTRLLVL.

V usage is TRBV7-2 and J usage is TRBJ2-3; D gene unclear. The V gene's germline CDR1 is SGHTA and CDR2 FQGNSA. This CDR3 comprises 14 residues. V dropped 5 bases and J dropped 2 bases, with 11 bases sitting between them. The CDR3 here is CASSPIYDTDTQYF. The CDR3, as DNA: TGTGCCAGCAGCCCTATCTATGACACAGATACGCAGTATTTT.

CDR3 protein: CASSPDAGRANVLTF. Written as DNA, the CDR3 is TGTGCCAGCAGCCCAGATGCGGGGAGGGCCAACGTCCTGACTTTC. The chain joins TRBV6-5 to TRBJ2-6; possibly TRBD2 for D (6 bases). CDR1 and CDR2 from the germline V gene are MNHEY and SVGAGI. The V gene lost 6 bases and the J gene lost 5 bases, with 14 bases spanning the gap. This CDR3 spans 15 amino acids.

The chain carries TRBV2 and TRBJ2-3, with 8 nucleotides matching TRBD1. Germline V gene sequence: CDR1 SNHLY, CDR2 FYNNEI. V gave up 6 bases and J gave up 2 bases; unmatched junction bases: 4. The length of the CDR3 is 14 residues. The CDR3 sequence: CASRRDRSTDTQYF. The CDR3 coding sequence is TGTGCCAGCAGGCGGGACAGGTCCACAGATACGCAGTATTTT.

This clone has just a few counts. Written as DNA, the CDR3 is TGTGCCAGCAGCTGGGGACAGGGGAGTGCGATTGGCTACACCTTC. This encodes CASSWGQGSAIGYTF. This rearrangement joins TRBV5-4 to TRBJ1-2; TRBD1 matches at 10 bases. The CDR3 runs to 15 residues. The germline gives CDR1 SGHNT, CDR2 YYREEE (reference sequence). Losses at the gene ends were 3 bases for V and 7 bases for J; bases not matched to a gene: 9.

This chain connects TRBV28 to TRBJ1-1; D is perhaps TRBD1 (5 bases). Trimming removed 10 bases at V and 0 bases at J, with 12 bases between. Germline lookup yields CDR1 MDHEN and CDR2 SYDVKM. This CDR3 contains 13 residues. The CDR3 loop reads CAIHGGMNTEAFF. CDR3 nucleotide sequence: TGTGCCATCCACGGGGGGATGAACACTGAAGCTTTCTTT.

With respect to this clone: This CDR3 is also generated by other DNA sequences in the sample. The chain is built from TRBV2 and TRBJ2-7; D gene unclear. CDR1 and CDR2 (germline): SNHLY, FYNNEI. The CDR3 totals 10 residues. The ends were cut back, 4 bases at V and 4 bases at J, with 2 bases in the middle. CDR3 residues: CASSGYEQYF. CDR3 coding DNA: TGTGCCAGCAGTGGTTACGAGCAGTACTTC. Based on the CDR3 plus reference TRBV2 and TRBJ2-7, the full variable domain is EPEVTQTPSHQVTQMGQEVILRCVPISNHLYFYWYRQILGQKVEFLVSFYNNEISEKSEIFDDQFSVERPDGSNFTLKIRSTKLEDSAMYFCASSGYEQYFGPGTRLTVT.

The V gene is TRBV18, the J gene TRBJ2-3; D is unclear. Germline V gene data show CDR1 as KGHSH and CDR2 as LQKENI. CDR3 length: 13 residues. V shed 6 bases and J shed 1 base, with 8 bases lying between them. CDR3 nucleotide sequence: TGTGCCAGCTCGCCCGACGGCACAGATACGCAGTATTTT. Translation gives CASSPDGTDTQYF.

V gene TRBV10-1 combines with J gene TRBJ2-4; 8 bases match TRBD2. V was pared by 0 bases and J by 0 bases, with 4 bases of the junction left unmatched. This CDR3 has 17 residues. CDR1 WNHNN and CDR2 SYGVQD come from the germline V gene (reference sequence). In DNA form, the CDR3 reads TGCGCCAGCAGTGAGTCGAAGCGGGAGCTAGCCAAAAACATTCAGTACTTC. Translation: CASSESKRELAKNIQYF.

The chain recombines TRBV6-1 with TRBJ2-1; 7 nucleotides agree with TRBD2. This CDR3 has 14 amino acids. V was pared by 1 base and J by 3 bases, with 0 bases of the junction left unmatched. Germline CDR1 is MNHNS and CDR2 is SASEGT. The CDR3, as DNA: TGTGCCAGCAGTGAAGGGACTAGCTACAATGAGCAGTTCTTC. This translates into CASSEGTSYNEQFF.

CDR3 amino acids: CASSLRGLTDTQYF. The CDR3 DNA reads TGTGCCAGCAGCTTAAGGGGGCTCACAGATACGCAGTATTTT. This sequence joins TRBV7-2 and TRBJ2-3; 7 bases align to TRBD1. Germline V gene lookup returns CDR1 SGHTA and CDR2 FQGNSA. With 2 bases clipped from V and 2 bases from J, the junction kept 1 base outside the gene matches. This CDR3 region has 14 residues.

The chain uses TRBV5-1 and TRBJ1-6; 9 bases are a match to TRBD1. The length of the CDR3 is 18 residues. J lost 10 bases, V lost 3 bases, and 17 bases had no gene match. Germline CDR1 is SGHRS and CDR2 is YFSETQ. This chain's CDR3 is CASSWAGPGTGSSSPLHF. CDR3 bases: TGCGCCAGCAGCTGGGCGGGTCCCGGGACAGGGTCCAGCTCACCCCTCCACTTT.

V gene TRBV5-1 combines with J gene TRBJ1-1; D possibly corresponds to TRBD1 (5 bases). This CDR3 is built from 13 residues. V was trimmed by 2 bases and J by 4 bases, leaving 9 bases between them. Germline loops: CDR1 SGHRS, CDR2 YFSETQ. The CDR3 bases are TGCGCCAGCAGCTTCCAGGGCGCCACTGAAGCTTTCTTT. Translating gives CASSFQGATEAFF. Supplemented by reference TRBV5-1 and TRBJ1-1, the full variable domain reads KAGVTQTPRYLIKTRGQQVTLSCSPISGHRSVSWYQQTPGQGLQFLFEYFSETQRNKGNFPGRFSGRQFSNSRSEMNVSTLELGDSALYLCASSFQGATEAFFGQGTRLTVV.

The sample holds one count of this clone. The chain carries TRBV5-1 and TRBJ2-7, with TRBD1 matching 8 bases. The CDR3 is made up of 14 amino acids. J gave up 3 bases and V 2 bases, and 4 bases lay outside the gene matches. CDR1 is SGHRS and CDR2 is YFSETQ in the germline V gene. CDR3 nucleotide sequence: TGCGCCAGCAGCTTCGGTACAGGGGGCTACGAGCAGTACTTC. Translated: CASSFGTGGYEQYF.

This chain uses TRBV4-3 with TRBJ2-5; 9 nucleotides align to TRBD1. Germline V CDR1 and CDR2: LGHNA, YSLEER. Germline trimming cut 4 bases from V and 4 bases from J; bases unmatched to any gene: 7. The CDR3 extends over 15 amino acids. CDR3: CASSRDRVGGETQYF. For the CDR3, the DNA is TGCGCCAGCAGCCGGGACAGGGTAGGCGGAGAGACCCAGTACTTC.

The rearrangement joins TRBV19 to TRBJ1-5; possible D gene TRBD1, 5 bases. The CDR3 loop spans 14 amino acids. The V and J ends lost 3 bases and 9 bases respectively, with 15 bases between them. CDR1 LNHDA and CDR2 SQIVND come from the germline V gene (reference sequence). The CDR3 reads CASSINRFIGPQHF. The CDR3 coding sequence is TGTGCCAGTAGTATTAACAGGTTTATAGGGCCCCAGCATTTT.

The V gene is TRBV11-2, the J gene TRBJ2-5; D gene uncertain. There are 14 residues in the CDR3. Germline CDR1 and CDR2: SGHAT and FQNNGV. V was cut by 4 bases and J by 4 bases, with 13 bases left in between. In DNA, the CDR3 is TGTGCCAGCAGCTCTCTAACGCGCCTAGAGACCCAGTACTTC. It codes for CASSSLTRLETQYF.

The chain joins TRBV5-1 to TRBJ1-6; 7 bases are shared with TRBD1. The V gene's germline CDR1 is SGHRS and CDR2 YFSETQ. The CDR3 runs to 15 residues. After removal of 4 bases from V and 10 bases from J, the junction contained 11 bases not matched to a gene. CDR3 coding DNA: TGCGCCAGCAGCCAGGAGACAGGGCAGGGGTCACCCCTCCACTTT. It specifies CASSQETGQGSPLHF. Combining the CDR3 with reference TRBV5-1 and TRBJ1-6 gives the whole variable domain KAGVTQTPRYLIKTRGQQVTLSCSPISGHRSVSWYQQTPGQGLQFLFEYFSETQRNKGNFPGRFSGRQFSNSRSEMNVSTLELGDSALYLCASSQETGQGSPLHFGNGTRLTVT.

The chain recombines TRBV19 with TRBJ2-5, with TRBD2 as a possible D gene (5 bases). The CDR3 is 18 amino acids. Germline V CDR1 and CDR2: LNHDA, SQIVND (reference sequence). Trimming took off 5 bases at V and 1 base at J, with 23 bases between the two ends. The CDR3 spells CASSPLRHEGPFQETQYF. In nucleotides, the CDR3 is TGTGCCAGTAGTCCCCTCCGACATGAGGGCCCCTTCCAAGAGACCCAGTACTTC.

This rearrangement joins TRBV3-1 (or the pseudogene TRBV3-2) to TRBJ2-1; D is ambiguous. Trimming took 0 bases from V and 9 from J, leaving 6 bases between them. This CDR3 has 12 residues. Per the germline V gene, CDR1 is LGHDT and CDR2 is YNNKEL (reference sequence). CDR3: CASSQDLAEQFF. The DNA for the CDR3 is TGTGCCAGCAGCCAAGATCTCGCTGAGCAGTTCTTC.

The chain is built from TRBV11-2 and TRBJ2-1, with 9 bases that match TRBD2. Germline V gene lookup returns CDR1 SGHAT and CDR2 FQNNGV. The CDR3 length is 16 residues. J lost 14 bases, V lost 1 base, and 15 bases had no gene match. As DNA, the CDR3 is TGTGCCAGCAGCTTAGTGCCTAGCGGGATACCGTCGCCGGAGTTCTTC. This codes for CASSLVPSGIPSPEFF.

To note about this clone: Other DNA sequences from this sample encode an identical CDR3 as well. The rearrangement joins TRBV5-1 to TRBJ2-3; 8 nucleotides align to TRBD2. Germline V gene data show CDR1 as SGHRS and CDR2 as YFSETQ. The CDR3 is made up of 15 amino acids. V dropped 0 bases and J dropped 1; count of bases not matched to a gene: 1. The CDR3 here is CASSLVGRGTDTQYF. The DNA of the CDR3 is TGCGCCAGCAGCTTGGTCGGGAGGGGCACAGATACGCAGTATTTT. Supplemented by reference TRBV5-1 and TRBJ2-3, the full variable domain reads KAGVTQTPRYLIKTRGQQVTLSCSPISGHRSVSWYQQTPGQGLQFLFEYFSETQRNKGNFPGRFSGRQFSNSRSEMNVSTLELGDSALYLCASSLVGRGTDTQYFGPGTRLTVL.

This chain connects TRBV19 to TRBJ1-2; no clear D gene. Germline loops: CDR1 LNHDA, CDR2 SQIVND (reference sequence). The CDR3 is 12 residues long. Trimming cost V 1 base and J 8 bases, with 8 bases left between them. In DNA form, the CDR3 reads TGTGCCAGTAGTATAGGGGGAAGCGGCTACACCTTC. This translates into CASSIGGSGYTF.

The chain is built from TRBV27 and TRBJ2-7; 9 bases are a match to TRBD1. Germline V lookup: CDR1 MNHEY, CDR2 SMNVEV (reference sequence). The junction had 2 bases not matched to a gene; V was cut back by 0 bases and J by 2 bases. The CDR3 is made up of 15 amino acids. This CDR3 reads CASSLSTGGTYEQYF. CDR3 nucleotides: TGTGCCAGCAGTTTATCGACAGGGGGAACCTACGAGCAGTACTTC.

V and J are TRBV5-1 and TRBJ1-1; 7 bases fit TRBD1. The CDR3 loop spans 14 amino acids. CDR1 is SGHRS, CDR2 YFSETQ, per germline. V gave up 6 bases and J gave up 5 bases; unmatched junction bases: 10. CDR3 sequence: CASTQQGTGTEAFF. In nucleotides, the CDR3 is TGCGCCAGCACCCAACAGGGGACGGGTACTGAAGCTTTCTTT.

The V call is TRBV5-4, the J call TRBJ2-1, with a tentative D call TRBD2 (5 bases). The germline CDR1 and CDR2 sequences are SGHNT and YYREEE (reference sequence). Trimming took off 0 bases at V and 6 bases at J, with 16 bases between the two ends. This CDR3 is built from 16 residues. CDR3 sequence: CASSLGASITTNEQFF. The CDR3 DNA is TGTGCCAGCAGCTTGGGGGCTAGCATCACTACCAATGAGCAGTTCTTC.